This T cell receptor (beta chain) comes out of a study of T cells expressing NK-cell markers. Overall study context: With respect to HCMV, seven of the eight sequenced donors were seropositive, and one was seronegative. Overall study results and limits: Over 5 donors had dominant NKG2C+ clonotypes that comprised about 1.0-7.5% of their CD8+ T cells.

A 5'RACE template switching approach incorporating UMIs was used to make TCR beta cDNA. TCRdb reprocessed the 5' RACE reads and keeps a single row for each CDR3 protein, giving no DNA. The sample has 350,000 to 500,000 distinct CDR3 sequences. There are 11 residues in the CDR3. Per the germline V gene, CDR1 is SQVTM and CDR2 is ANQGSEA. Comment on this clonotype: Its matching antigen is unknown.

This sequence joins TRBV29-1 and TRBJ2-5. The sequencing sample was made of blood T cells: a sorted CD56 or NKG2C T cell subset, CD4+ or CD8+ T cells, or bulk PBMC T cells (not recorded which). This receptor was obtained from a woman between 18 and 75 years old in good health. The chain's CDR3 is CSVDSKETQYF.